A single sample is the source of the 30 T cell receptor beta chains below, sequenced in a study of T cells in Graves' hyperthyroidism and ophthalmopathy. RNA transcripts provided the source from which TCR beta CDR3 regions were amplified. First-round RT-PCR with HTBI primers amplified the TCR CDR3 region. TCRdb fed the multiplex PCR reads into MiXCR, producing one record per CDR3 protein. The profile shows 650,000 to 750,000 distinct CDR3 sequences, around 15% of them singletons. The specimen was blood. The source is a woman aged 18-29 years with Graves' hyperthyroidism.

Many counts were recorded for this clonotype. This chain connects TRBV29-1 to TRBJ2-7, with 7 bases fitting TRBD1. Per the germline V gene, CDR1 is SQVTM and CDR2 is ANQGSEA. The ends lost 4 bases at V and 1 base at J; junction bases unmatched: 7. The CDR3 is made up of 14 amino acids. CDR3 protein: CSVALTGFSYEQYF. The CDR3 DNA reads TGCAGCGTTGCTTTGACAGGGTTTTCCTACGAGCAGTACTTC.

This clonotype was detected many times. V is TRBV20-1 and J is TRBJ2-4; D may be TRBD2 (6 bases). The CDR3 totals 14 residues. The germline CDR1 and CDR2 sequences are DFQATT and SNEGSKA (reference sequence). Trimming removed 6 bases from V and 0 bases from J, with 12 bases in between. CDR3 region: CSALSGLAKNIQYF. The CDR3 DNA sequence: TGCAGTGCCCTTAGCGGTTTAGCCAAAAACATTCAGTACTTC.

This clonotype was seen ten or more times. The J gene is TRBJ1-2, the V gene TRBV20-1; the D is unclear. The germline gives CDR1 DFQATT, CDR2 SNEGSKA (reference sequence). The CDR3 consists of 12 residues. Trimming removed 3 bases at V and 8 bases at J, with 13 bases between. The CDR3 bases are TGCAGTGCTAGTAGGGAGCCGGGGGGCTACACCTTC. The encoded protein is CSASREPGGYTF.

The chain carries TRBV4-1 and TRBJ2-7, with 15 bases aligning to TRBD2. Looked up from germline, CDR1 is MGHRA and CDR2 is YSYEKL. The V segment lost 4 bases and the J segment 4 bases; nucleotides outside the gene matches: 14. CDR3 length: 19 residues. CDR3 sequence: CASSLGGSGLAGGRYEQYF. CDR3 bases: TGCGCCAGCAGCCTCGGGGGGTCCGGACTAGCGGGGGGGAGATACGAGCAGTACTTC.

This clonotype was counted at least ten times. The chain links TRBV7-8 to TRBJ2-6; D is undetermined. The V gene's germline CDR1 is SGHVS and CDR2 FQNEAQ. Trimming shortened V by 4 bases and J by 2 bases, and 6 bases separated the two germline ends. The CDR3 extends over 14 amino acids. Here the CDR3 reads CASSSNPGANVLTF. The DNA of the CDR3 is TGTGCCAGCAGCTCCAACCCTGGGGCCAACGTCCTGACTTTC.

This clonotype was seen many times. V gene TRBV12-3 or TRBV12-4 combines with J gene TRBJ1-5; no reliable D call. This CDR3 is 16 amino acids long. Trimming took 5 bases from V and 0 from J, leaving 14 bases between them. The DNA of the CDR3 is TGTGCCAGCAGTCTTCAGAGGGCCCATAGCAATCAGCCCCAGCATTTT. This gives the protein CASSLQRAHSNQPQHF.

The chain uses TRBV5-6 and TRBJ1-5; no reliable D call. The CDR3 sequence is 14 residues long. Trimming removed 4 bases at V and 5 bases at J, with 13 bases between. Germline V lookup: CDR1 SGHDT, CDR2 YYEEEE. The CDR3 is CASSGEIRDQPQHF. The CDR3 bases are TGTGCCAGCAGCGGGGAGATCCGAGATCAGCCCCAGCATTTT.

This clonotype has ten or more counts. The chain is built from TRBV30 and TRBJ1-2; 9 bases agree with TRBD1. Per germline, CDR1 GTSNPN and CDR2 SVGIG (reference sequence). V was pared by 3 bases and J by 7 bases, with 9 bases of the junction left unmatched. This CDR3 contains 14 residues. The CDR3 DNA reads TGTGCCTGGAGGCCCGGGACAGGGCCCGGTGGCTACACCTTC. It encodes CAWRPGTGPGGYTF.

This clonotype has a count of ten or more. This chain uses TRBV20-1 with TRBJ2-1; the match to TRBD2 covers 10 bases. Trimming cost V 4 bases and J 5 bases; bases outside gene matches: 11. Looked up from germline, CDR1 is DFQATT and CDR2 is SNEGSKA (reference sequence). The CDR3 length is 16 residues. CDR3 nucleotide sequence: TGCAGTGCTATTCCACCTAGGCTAGCGGGAGACAATGAGCAGTTCTTC. Protein product: CSAIPPRLAGDNEQFF.

The table lists this clonotype with many counts. Germline is not matched at one junction end, which may reflect a read error. The V gene is TRBV7-9, the J gene TRBJ2-2; 8 bases fit TRBD1. The CDR3 runs 18 residues. Germline V gene sequence: CDR1 SEHNR, CDR2 FQNEAQ (reference sequence). The DNA of the CDR3 is TGTGCCAGCAGCGTAGCGTACAGGGGGAGAACGGACACCGGGGAGCTGTTTTTT. Translating gives CASSVAYRGRTDTGELFF.

The V call is TRBV27, the J call TRBJ2-2; 11 nucleotides line up with TRBD2. The CDR3 extends over 14 amino acids. The V gene end was trimmed by 8 bases and the J gene end by 7 bases; junction bases not matched to a gene: 6. Germline V gene lookup returns CDR1 MNHEY and CDR2 SMNVEV (reference sequence). CDR3 sequence reads: CASRDGLAGGELFF. The CDR3 bases are TGTGCCAGCCGTGATGGACTAGCGGGCGGGGAGCTGTTTTTT.

The V and J genes are TRBV6-2 or TRBV6-3 and TRBJ2-7; D gene uncertain. This CDR3 region has 13 residues. Trimming shortened V by 5 bases and J by 3 bases, and 11 bases separated the two germline ends. Germline CDR1 MNHEY, CDR2 SVGEGT. DNA of the CDR3: TGTGCCAGCAGTACTACGTCAAGCTACGAGCAGTACTTC. Translated, it gives CASSTTSSYEQYF.

This chain uses TRBV30 with TRBJ1-1; maybe TRBD1 (6 bases). The CDR3 sequence is 13 residues long. Deletions cut 3 bases from V and 5 bases from J, with 13 bases between. Germline V gene lookup returns CDR1 GTSNPN and CDR2 SVGIG (reference sequence). The CDR3: CAWRVGGSTEAFF. The CDR3 bases are TGTGCCTGGAGAGTGGGGGGCTCGACTGAAGCTTTCTTT.

There are a few counts of this clonotype. The chain links TRBV9 to TRBJ2-4, with 8 bases aligning to TRBD2. Trimming cost V 3 bases and J 5 bases; bases outside gene matches: 10. This CDR3 is built from 16 residues. Per germline, CDR1 SGDLS and CDR2 YYNGEE. The CDR3 reads CASSAGTSAGQNIQYF. The CDR3 DNA reads TGTGCCAGCAGCGCAGGGACTAGTGCGGGCCAAAACATTCAGTACTTC. The full variable domain, in which reference TRBV9 and TRBJ2-4 provide the parts outside the CDR3, is DSGVTQTPKHLITATGQRVTLRCSPRSGDLSVYWYQQSLDQGLQFLIQYYNGEERAKGNILERFSAQQFPDLHSELNLSSLELGDSALYFCASSAGTSAGQNIQYFGAGTRLSVL.

The V gene is TRBV30, the J gene TRBJ1-4; 10 bases match TRBD1. J gave up 6 bases and V 5 bases, and 15 bases lay outside the gene matches. There are 17 residues in the CDR3. Germline loops: CDR1 GTSNPN, CDR2 SVGIG (reference sequence). The CDR3 DNA follows: TGTGCCTGGGGTCTAGTCCCGGGGGACAGGGGATATGAAAAACTGTTTTTT. It is translated as CAWGLVPGDRGYEKLFF.

This clonotype turned up a few times. The CDR3 DNA follows: TGCAGCGTTGAAGGGATCGCCAACAATGAGCAGTTCTTC. This encodes CSVEGIANNEQFF. The rearrangement joins TRBV29-1 to TRBJ2-1; D remains unclear. Between the trimmed V and J ends, which lost 1 base and 5 bases, there was a span of 9 bases. The CDR3 runs 13 residues. Germline loops: CDR1 SQVTM, CDR2 ANQGSEA.

This clonotype occurred many times. The chain carries TRBV30 and TRBJ2-5, with D unresolved. The CDR3 runs to 15 residues. Trimming removed 0 bases at V and 5 bases at J, with 16 bases between. Per the germline V gene, CDR1 is GTSNPN and CDR2 is SVGIG (reference sequence). The CDR3, as DNA: TGTGCCTGGAGTGTACAGATCGGTGTTGCGGAGACCCAGTACTTC. Residues: CAWSVQIGVAETQYF.

This clonotype was recorded many times. The rearrangement uses TRBV29-1 and TRBJ1-2; a weak D match, TRBD1 (5 bases). The CDR3 spans 14 residues. Germline CDR1 is SQVTM and CDR2 is ANQGSEA. The germline V and J ends were trimmed by 0 bases and 2 bases, with 10 bases remaining between them. CDR3 in amino acids: CSVEDSGTNYGYTF. The CDR3 DNA is TGCAGCGTTGAAGATTCCGGGACCAACTATGGCTACACCTTC.

The gene calls are TRBV12-3 or TRBV12-4 and TRBJ2-1, with TRBD1 as a possible D gene (5 bases). V lost 0 bases to trimming and J lost 6 bases, with 12 bases between them. The CDR3 contains 15 residues. The CDR3 protein is CASSLARKGANEQFF. The CDR3 nucleotides read TGTGCCAGCAGTTTAGCGCGTAAAGGGGCCAATGAGCAGTTCTTC.

This clonotype was seen a handful of times. The rearrangement links TRBV30 to TRBJ2-1, with D tentatively TRBD2 (6 bases). This CDR3 has 12 residues. In germline, CDR1 is GTSNPN, CDR2 SVGIG (reference sequence). V gave up 3 bases and J gave up 9 bases, with 12 bases separating them. In DNA form, the CDR3 reads TGTGCCTGGAGCATGGGAGGATTTGAGCAGTTCTTC. As protein: CAWSMGGFEQFF.

This clonotype was seen a few times. The V gene is TRBV5-1, the J gene TRBJ1-2, with D unclear. Germline V gene lookup returns CDR1 SGHRS and CDR2 YFSETQ. The CDR3 runs 14 residues. V shed 3 bases and J shed 4 bases, with 13 bases lying between them. CDR3 DNA: TGCGCCAGCAGCTCACCCTCATTTTCCTATGGCTACACCTTC. Protein sequence: CASSSPSFSYGYTF. Combining the CDR3 with reference TRBV5-1 and TRBJ1-2 gives the whole variable domain KAGVTQTPRYLIKTRGQQVTLSCSPISGHRSVSWYQQTPGQGLQFLFEYFSETQRNKGNFPGRFSGRQFSNSRSEMNVSTLELGDSALYLCASSSPSFSYGYTFGSGTRLTVV.

There are a few counts of this clonotype. The V and J genes are TRBV5-1 and TRBJ2-2, with D possibly being TRBD2 (6 bases). The CDR3 has 16 residues. Per the germline V gene, CDR1 is SGHRS and CDR2 is YFSETQ. Between the trimmed V and J ends, which lost 0 bases and 2 bases, there was a span of 11 bases. The CDR3, as DNA: TGCGCCAGCAGCTTGGCGGAGGGATACAACACCGGGGAGCTGTTTTTT. Translating it yields CASSLAEGYNTGELFF.

This chain connects TRBV29-1 to TRBJ2-2; a possible D gene is TRBD2 (5 bases). The length of the CDR3 is 13 residues. V lost 5 bases and J lost 8, with 15 bases in between. The germline CDR1 and CDR2 sequences are SQVTM and ANQGSEA. For the CDR3, the DNA is TGCAGCGTTAAACCGGGCGGGCGGGGGGAGCTGTTTTTT. Protein product: CSVKPGGRGELFF.

The chain couples TRBV3-1 to TRBJ1-1; D is perhaps TRBD1 (5 bases). V was shortened by 2 bases and J by 3 bases, with 16 bases between the two germline ends. There are 16 residues in the CDR3. Germline assignment: CDR1 LGHDT and CDR2 YNNKEL (reference sequence). CDR3 protein: CASSQFPLWGDTEAFF. For the CDR3, the DNA is TGTGCCAGCAGCCAATTCCCTCTTTGGGGGGACACTGAAGCTTTCTTT.

Comments on this clonotype: This may stem from a read error, because a much larger clone lies one nucleotide away. The chain combines TRBV3-1 with TRBJ2-1; D gene unclear. Germline values: CDR1 LGHDT, CDR2 YNNKEL (reference sequence). The CDR3 runs to 13 residues. Trimming took 0 bases from V and 8 from J, leaving 8 bases between them. DNA of the CDR3: TGTGCCAGCAGCCAAGAGGTGCAGGATGAGCAGTTCTTC. Encoded protein: CASSQEVQDEQFF.

The table lists this clonotype with a few counts. The chain recombines TRBV19 with TRBJ1-1; D uncertain. This CDR3 contains 17 residues. V dropped 4 bases and J dropped 0 bases, with 18 bases sitting between them. CDR1 LNHDA and CDR2 SQIVND come from the germline V gene (reference sequence). The CDR3, as DNA: TGTGCCAGTAGTAACAGCATATATCGGATTATGAACACTGAAGCTTTCTTT. The encoded protein is CASSNSIYRIMNTEAFF.

This clonotype was recorded at least ten times. The CDR3 nucleotides are TGTGCCAGCAGACCGGGACAGTGGGGGGACATGAACACTGAAGCTTTCTTT. It is translated as CASRPGQWGDMNTEAFF. The genes are TRBV12-3 or TRBV12-4 and TRBJ1-1; TRBD1 agrees at 7 bases. Trimming cost V 6 bases and J 0 bases; bases outside gene matches: 13. The CDR3 totals 17 residues.

This clonotype was detected ten times or more. V gene TRBV2 combines with J gene TRBJ1-1, with D maybe TRBD1 (6 bases). Germline V gene lookup returns CDR1 SNHLY and CDR2 FYNNEI. The length of the CDR3 is 12 residues. V gave up 3 bases and J gave up 7 bases, with 9 bases separating them. CDR3 coding DNA: TGTGCCAGCAGTGACAGGGGCTTTGAAGCTTTCTTT. Protein sequence: CASSDRGFEAFF.

The table lists this clonotype with many counts. The J gene is TRBJ2-1, the V gene TRBV11-2, with 8 positions matching TRBD2. The CDR3 runs 16 residues. Per germline, CDR1 SGHAT and CDR2 FQNNGV. Trimming removed 2 bases from V and 10 bases from J; junction bases left unmatched: 13. CDR3: CASSLSRYGRVEEQFF. The CDR3 region has the DNA TGTGCCAGCAGCTTAAGTCGGTACGGGAGGGTGGAGGAGCAGTTCTTC.

This clonotype was counted a few times. This sequence joins TRBV25-1 and TRBJ2-1; no firm D call. The ends were cut back, 6 bases at V and 3 bases at J, with 9 bases in the middle. Germline assignment: CDR1 MGHDK and CDR2 SYGVNS. This CDR3 is 13 amino acids long. In nucleotides, the CDR3 is TGTGCCAGCAGCCCAGCAGACTACAATGAGCAGTTCTTC. Amino acid sequence: CASSPADYNEQFF.